This TCR beta chain stems from a study of shared clonotypes between healthy human individuals. Findings of the study overall: A handful of donors held about 5% of naive CD4 clonotypes in common.

Using immunoSEQ multiplex PCR, the repertoire was profiled, and TCRdb retains in-frame clones only, with some absent. The sample consists of hundreds of thousands of clones, 96% of them appearing once. Naive CD8 cells lacked CD45RO, underwent positive selection for CCR7 and left out terminally differentiated effector memory CD45RA+ cells. Details on this clone: The antigen is not known.

The clonotype comes from a woman younger than 45 in good health. The sample was naive CD8+ T cells sorted from blood.

The CDR3 is CASSQVLADNQPQHF. CDR3 bases: TGCGCCAGCAGCCAAGTTTTGGCAGATAATCAGCCCCAGCATTTT. The chain has TRBV4-1 and TRBJ1-5; D gene uncertain. The germline V gene has CDR1 MGHRA and CDR2 YSYEKL. Trimming pared 1 base from V and 4 bases from J, leaving 11 bases between. The CDR3 is made up of 15 amino acids.